The 12 T cell receptor beta chains below come from one sample, sequenced in a study of cytomegalovirus exposure and HLA in healthy donors. Libraries were prepared by immunoSEQ multiplex PCR; TCRdb keeps only in-frame clonotypes and omits some of them. This sample carries about 130,000 clones, approximately 84% of them seen once, and the ten largest clones take roughly 27%. Sequencing was carried out using PBMCs. These receptors came from a man aged 30 to 45 in good health and CMV-seropositive.

This clone was observed a few times. The chain carries TRBV5-6 and TRBJ2-3; tentative D call: TRBD2 (6 bases). Germline CDR1 is SGHDT and CDR2 is YYEEEE. V was cut by 4 bases and J by 6 bases, with 12 bases left in between. This CDR3 has 13 residues. CDR3 amino acids: CASSGDSRDTQYF. For the CDR3, the DNA is TGTGCCAGCAGCGGGGACTCGCGCGATACGCAGTATTTT.

This clone has just one count. The chain joins TRBV4-2 to TRBJ2-2; 15 bases fit TRBD2. Per the germline V gene, CDR1 is LGHNA and CDR2 is YNFKEQ. The CDR3 loop spans 20 amino acids. V trimming: 0 bases; J trimming: 6 bases; junction bases outside the gene matches: 11. The CDR3 nucleotides are TGTGCCAGCAGCCAAGAGGCGTTAGGGACTAGCGGGAGGAGGGCCGGGGAGCTGTTTTTT. This encodes CASSQEALGTSGRRAGELFF.

The chain links TRBV18 to TRBJ1-2, with D perhaps matching TRBD1 (6 bases). Looked up from germline, CDR1 is KGHSH and CDR2 is LQKENI. The CDR3 sequence is 12 residues long. The CDR3 protein is CAPRGAPRSGTF. For the CDR3, the DNA is TGTGCTCCCCGGGGGGCTCCTAGATCAGGGACCTTC. Using reference TRBV18 and TRBJ1-2 for the parts outside the CDR3, the full variable domain is NAGVMQNPRHLVRRRGQEARLRCSPMKGHSHVYWYRQLPEEGLKFMVYLQKENIIDESGMPKERFSAEFPKEGPSILRIQQVVRGDSAAYFCAPRGAPRSGTFGSGTRLTVV.

This chain uses TRBV6-1 with TRBJ1-1; 7 bases map to TRBD1. V trimming: 7 bases; J trimming: 6 bases; junction bases outside the gene matches: 8. From germline, CDR1 is MNHNS and CDR2 SASEGT. CDR3 length equals 13 residues. DNA of the CDR3: TGTGCCAGCATCCCGACAGGGTGGTCTGAAGCTTTCTTT. Protein product: CASIPTGWSEAFF.

In this sample, this clone turned up once. The V gene is TRBV10-3, the J gene TRBJ1-2; 7 nucleotides match TRBD1. The CDR3 totals 14 residues. Losses at the gene ends were 5 bases for V and 8 bases for J; bases not matched to a gene: 11. CDR1 is ENHRY and CDR2 is SYGVKD in the germline V gene. Here the CDR3 reads CAISLNRDSKGYTF. The DNA for the CDR3 is TGTGCCATCAGTCTGAACCGGGACAGTAAAGGCTACACCTTC.

This clone was observed a few times. The chain recombines TRBV7-9 with TRBJ2-3; D is possibly TRBD2 (5 bases). This CDR3 has 16 amino acids. Germline CDR1 SEHNR, CDR2 FQNEAQ (reference sequence). Trimming removed 5 bases at V and 0 bases at J, with 15 bases between. CDR3 sequence: CASSLRVAPSTDTQYF. For the CDR3, the DNA is TGTGCCAGCAGCCTCCGGGTAGCGCCTAGCACAGATACGCAGTATTTT.

The J gene is TRBJ2-5, the V gene TRBV7-6; tentative D call: TRBD2 (5 bases). Trimming removed 5 bases at V and 5 bases at J, with 9 bases between. Germline CDR1 SGHVS, CDR2 FNYEAQ. The CDR3 is 12 residues long. The chain's CDR3 is CASSPREETQYF. CDR3 DNA sequence: TGTGCCAGCAGCCCTAGGGAGGAGACCCAGTACTTC.

This clone came up a few times. In the same sample, other DNA sequences code for this CDR3. The gene calls are TRBV10-2 and TRBJ1-5; 11 bases are a match to TRBD1. The CDR3 spans 14 residues. Germline values: CDR1 WSHSY, CDR2 SAAADI. V was pared by 6 bases and J by 6 bases, with 4 bases of the junction left unmatched. The CDR3 DNA reads TGCGCCAGCAGCGCGGACAGGGGGCGTCAGCCCCAGCATTTT. Its translation is CASSADRGRQPQHF.

This clone was observed a single time. The chain carries TRBV10-3 and TRBJ2-7; D perhaps matches TRBD1 (6 bases). Trimming removed 4 bases at V and 3 bases at J, with 10 bases between. Germline CDR1 ENHRY, CDR2 SYGVKD. This CDR3 comprises 13 residues. CDR3 DNA sequence: TGTGCCATCAGTGCCCTAGGGGGCTACGAGCAGTACTTC. This encodes CAISALGGYEQYF.

This clone occurred a few times. The rearrangement joins TRBV19 to TRBJ1-2; D call uncertain. CDR3 length: 13 residues. The V gene lost 7 bases and the J gene lost 5 bases, with 14 bases spanning the gap. Germline CDR1 is LNHDA and CDR2 is SQIVND (reference sequence). CDR3 nucleotide sequence: TGTGCCAGTACCCTGGGAGAGATATATGGCTACACCTTC. Encoded protein: CASTLGEIYGYTF. Full variable domain (rest looked up from reference TRBV19 and TRBJ1-2): DGGITQSPKYLFRKEGQNVTLSCEQNLNHDAMYWYRQDPGQGLRLIYYSQIVNDFQKGDIAEGYSVSREKKESFPLTVTSAQKNPTAFYLCASTLGEIYGYTFGSGTRLTVV.

This clone was detected only once. The rearrangement links TRBV7-6 to TRBJ2-6, with D possibly matching TRBD1 (6 bases). Germline-derived CDR1 and CDR2 are SGHVS and FNYEAQ. Trimming left V 4 bases short and J 0 bases short, with 19 bases between. The CDR3 length is 19 residues. This CDR3 is CASSSGGRGRYSGANVLTF. The CDR3 DNA is TGTGCCAGCAGCTCCGGCGGCAGGGGCAGATACTCTGGGGCCAACGTCCTGACTTTC.

This clone appeared a single time. CDR3 in amino acids: CASSLSPQTGDTQYF. The CDR3 bases are TGTGCCAGCAGCTTAAGCCCCCAGACGGGAGATACGCAGTATTTT. V and J are TRBV7-3 and TRBJ2-3; D is uncertain. The length of the CDR3 is 15 residues. CDR1 and CDR2 (germline): SGHTA, FQGTGA. V was trimmed by 1 base and J by 5 bases, leaving 13 bases between them.